This is a list of T cell receptor beta chains from one sample in a study of beta chain features in type 1 diabetes. Repertoires were generated with immunoSEQ multiplex PCR, while TCRdb's copy carries only in-frame clones and drops some. The sample holds 430,000 or so clones, approximately 10% seen once. Material for sequencing was naive CD4+ T cells from blood. The source of these receptors is a woman younger than 30 in good health. Each CDR3 is given with its conserved first and last residue. The D gene is left open where the match is weak. Some rows have no size entry. The others give once, few or many, or a class for an expanded clone.

V: TRBV7-2
D: .
J: TRBJ2-2
size: .
CDR3: CASSWDMRAGELFF
DNA: TGTGCCAGCAGCTGGGACATGAGGGCCGGGGAGCTGTTTTTT

V: TRBV4-3
D: TRBD2
J: TRBJ2-2
size: .
CDR3: CASSQEQGLAGYTGELFF
DNA: TGCGCCAGCAGCCAAGAGCAGGGACTAGCGGGATACACCGGGGAGCTGTTTTTT

V: TRBV9
D: .
J: TRBJ2-1
size: .
CDR3: CASSVAGGDPYNEQFF
DNA: TGTGCCAGCAGCGTAGCTGGTGGGGACCCGTACAATGAGCAGTTCTTC

V: TRBV15
D: .
J: TRBJ1-5
size: .
CDR3: CATSRPGGNQPQHF
DNA: TGTGCCACCAGCAGACCAGGGGGCAATCAGCCCCAGCATTTT

V: TRBV29-1
D: TRBD1
J: TRBJ2-7
size: few
CDR3: CSVVRTGHYEQYF
DNA: TGCAGCGTTGTACGGACAGGGCACTACGAGCAGTACTTC

V: TRBV28
D: .
J: TRBJ2-3
size: .
CDR3: CASLATRGPEDTQYF
DNA: TGTGCCAGCCTAGCGACGAGGGGGCCGGAAGATACGCAGTATTTT

V: TRBV2
D: .
J: TRBJ2-5
size: few
CDR3: CASTQRQETQYF
DNA: TGTGCCAGCACACAAAGACAAGAGACCCAGTACTTC

V: TRBV2
D: .
J: TRBJ1-5
size: few
CDR3: CASRLRGEQPQHF
DNA: TGTGCCAGCAGACTCAGGGGTGAGCAGCCCCAGCATTTT

V: TRBV29-1
D: TRBD1
J: TRBJ1-2
size: few
CDR3: CSADRGHGYTF
DNA: TGCAGCGCAGACAGGGGGCATGGCTACACCTTC

V: TRBV15
D: .
J: TRBJ2-1
size: .
CDR3: CATSRDRNPPRFF
DNA: TGTGCCACCAGCAGAGATCGGAATCCTCCCCGGTTCTTC

V: TRBV6-1
D: .
J: TRBJ1-5
size: .
CDR3: CASSDVGGTQPQHF
DNA: TGTGCCAGCAGTGATGTGGGGGGAACTCAGCCCCAGCATTTT

V: TRBV2
D: TRBD1
J: TRBJ1-1
size: few
CDR3: CASSGQGTVGDTEAFF
DNA: TGTGCCAGCAGTGGACAGGGTACTGTAGGTGATACTGAAGCTTTCTTT

V: TRBV9
D: .
J: TRBJ2-1
size: .
CDR3: CASSVGGLSSYNEQFF
DNA: TGTGCCAGCAGCGTAGGTGGGCTTAGCTCCTACAATGAGCAGTTCTTC

V: TRBV19
D: .
J: TRBJ1-1
size: few
CDR3: CASRRNTEAFF
DNA: TGTGCCAGTAGGAGGAACACTGAAGCTTTCTTT

V: TRBV7-2
D: TRBD2
J: TRBJ2-5
size: .
CDR3: CASSLRASGVETQYF
DNA: TGTGCCAGCAGCTTAAGGGCTAGCGGGGTAGAGACCCAGTACTTC

V: TRBV18
D: TRBD1
J: TRBJ1-6
size: .
CDR3: CASSTTGGPLSLHF
DNA: TGTGCCAGCTCAACCACAGGGGGTCCCTTATCTCTCCACTTT

V: TRBV25-1
D: TRBD1
J: TRBJ2-6
size: few
CDR3: CASSRTGEVNVLTF
DNA: TGTGCCAGCAGTCGGACAGGGGAGGTCAACGTCCTGACTTTC

V: TRBV5-1
D: .
J: TRBJ2-3
size: .
CDR3: CASSLLSSFTDTQYF
DNA: TGCGCCAGCAGCCTGCTGTCTTCTTTCACAGATACGCAGTATTTT

V: TRBV5-1
D: TRBD1
J: TRBJ2-1
size: .
CDR3: CASSLDPPGQGGNEQFF
DNA: TGCGCCAGCAGCTTGGACCCTCCGGGACAGGGGGGCAATGAGCAGTTCTTC

V: TRBV18
D: .
J: TRBJ2-7
size: .
CDR3: CASSPETVTYEQYF
DNA: TGTGCCAGCTCACCAGAGACAGTTACCTACGAGCAGTACTTC

V: TRBV30
D: .
J: TRBJ1-1
size: few
CDR3: CAWRGGATEAFF
DNA: TGTGCCTGGAGAGGAGGGGCAACTGAAGCTTTCTTT

V: TRBV19
D: .
J: TRBJ2-3
size: few
CDR3: CASSIARRYTDTQYF
DNA: TGTGCCAGTAGTATAGCACGACGGTACACAGATACGCAGTATTTT

V: TRBV5-1
D: .
J: TRBJ2-5
size: .
CDR3: CASSLASREETQYF
DNA: TGCGCCAGCAGCTTGGCTAGTAGAGAAGAGACCCAGTACTTC

V: TRBV10-3
D: .
J: TRBJ2-1
size: few
CDR3: CAISGPGPNNEQFF
DNA: TGTGCCATCAGTGGACCGGGACCCAACAATGAGCAGTTCTTC

V: TRBV29-1
D: .
J: TRBJ2-5
size: .
CDR3: CSARGDRKRETQYF
DNA: TGCAGCGCTAGGGGGGACCGAAAGCGTGAGACCCAGTACTTC

V: TRBV9
D: .
J: TRBJ2-5
size: .
CDR3: CASSAVPLQGGETQYF
DNA: TGTGCCAGCAGCGCCGTGCCGTTGCAGGGGGGAGAGACCCAGTACTTC

V: TRBV5-6
D: TRBD2
J: TRBJ2-5
size: .
CDR3: CASSWTSGSVVTQYF
DNA: TGTGCCAGCAGCTGGACTAGCGGGAGTGTCGTGACCCAGTACTTC

V: TRBV7-9
D: .
J: TRBJ1-1
size: .
CDR3: CASSSGQPEAFF
DNA: TGTGCCAGCAGCTCTGGACAGCCTGAAGCTTTCTTT

V: TRBV2
D: .
J: TRBJ1-5
size: .
CDR3: CASGAGNQPQHF
DNA: TGTGCCAGCGGGGCGGGAAATCAGCCCCAGCATTTT

V: TRBV7-2
D: TRBD1
J: TRBJ1-2
size: few
CDR3: CASSSTGPGYTF
DNA: TGTGCCAGCAGCTCGACAGGGCCTGGCTACACCTTC

V: TRBV7-9
D: .
J: TRBJ2-1
size: few
CDR3: CASSLISYNEQFF
DNA: TGTGCCAGCAGCTTGATCTCCTACAATGAGCAGTTCTTC

V: TRBV7-2
D: .
J: TRBJ2-1
size: few
CDR3: CASRDGGGSGSYNEQFF
DNA: TGTGCCAGCAGGGACGGCGGAGGAAGTGGCTCCTACAATGAGCAGTTCTTC

V: TRBV7-2
D: .
J: TRBJ2-1
size: .
CDR3: CASSLQHIYNEQFF
DNA: TGTGCCAGCAGCTTACAACATATCTACAATGAGCAGTTCTTC

V: TRBV9
D: TRBD1
J: TRBJ2-7
size: few
CDR3: CASSLGDRALYEQYF
DNA: TGTGCCAGCAGCTTGGGTGACAGGGCCCTCTACGAGCAGTACTTC

V: TRBV9
D: .
J: TRBJ1-2
size: .
CDR3: CASSAPFRPETGLNYGYTF
DNA: TGTGCCAGCAGCGCCCCGTTTAGGCCAGAGACGGGGCTTAACTATGGCTACACCTTC